The sequence of this T cell receptor (beta chain) was determined in a study of cytomegalovirus exposure and HLA in healthy donors. Of note for this clone: Its matching antigen is unknown.

PCR employed 60 Vbeta and 13 Jbeta primers. Sequencing used immunoSEQ multiplex PCR; TCRdb keeps in-frame clones, though not all of them. In the table there are more than 150,000 clones, roughly 77% of which are singletons. Trimming took 1 base from V and 4 from J; bases not matched to a gene: 4. The V gene's germline CDR1 is SGHVS and CDR2 FNYEAQ. The CDR3 covers 15 residues. Study-level results: The study flagged around 160 TCR beta chains as cytomegalovirus-associated. TCR beta sequences reportedly predicted most subjects' HLA-A and HLA-B alleles accurately. In a later analysis, TCR beta V- and J-gene trimming showed a link to a missense DCLRE1C variant. Diagnosis of cytomegalovirus status made by the classifier reportedly showed high specificity and sensitivity.

Source material: PBMCs. J is TRBJ2-1 and V is TRBV7-6; 7 bases map to TRBD1. This clonotype originated in a woman aged 40 to 50 in good health and CMV-seropositive. CDR3 coding DNA: TGTGCCAGCAGCTTAGAGTCAGGGGGTTACAATGAGCAGTTCTTC. Its protein is CASSLESGGYNEQFF.